This T cell receptor (beta chain) was captured in a study of T cell changes during pregnancy in multiple sclerosis. CDR1 is LNHDA, CDR2 SQIVND, per germline (reference sequence). CDR3 size: 15 residues. V shed 6 bases and J shed 6 bases, with 15 bases lying between them. Profiled with immunoSEQ multiplex PCR; TCRdb holds only in-frame clones, not every one. The top ten hold around 8.1% of the sample, which has approximately 30,000 clones, 88% seen once. The receptor was isolated from a female donor with multiple sclerosis, enrolled in a pregnancy study. The chain links TRBV19 to TRBJ1-6; D may be TRBD1 (5 bases). Sequences were derived from CD8+ T cells from peripheral blood mononuclear cells, sampled in the second trimester of pregnancy. CDR3 amino acids: CASRWLGGSNSPLHF. In DNA, the CDR3 is TGTGCCAGTAGATGGTTGGGGGGGAGTAATTCACCCCTCCACTTT.